This TCR beta chain originates from a study of cytomegalovirus exposure and HLA in healthy donors (dated by TCRdb to 2016 to 2017). The study in broad terms: An earlier analysis of several hundred of the donors reported about 250 Gb of sequence data and 100 million to 140 million unique TCR beta sequences from about 179 million T cells. All discovery cohort repertoires had been generated using a single sequencing platform. Along with the approximately 620-subject first cohort, a separate validation cohort of some 130 different subjects was used. Four or five DR-DQ haplotypes were handled as single units for association and clustering because linkage in the cohort was strong. Using immunosequencing, the study profiled T cell repertoires from 666 subjects and related those repertoires to cytomegalovirus serostatus. Typing coverage varied by locus: roughly 620-630 donors for A, B, C, DRB1 and DQB1; roughly 520 for DQA1; more than 600 for DPA1; roughly 450 for DPB1. Among the roughly 370 genotyped donors, 81% belonged to the genetic ancestry cluster associated with self-reported Caucasian donors. HLA typing covered class I and class II loci at four-digit resolution. In the later analysis, no new phenotypic data were used to find candidate immune exposures; instead, reliance was placed on TCR beta sequences and their occurrence across donors. To predict cytomegalovirus infection status, the study brought together high-throughput TCR immunosequencing, statistical association of individual TCRs with disease status, and machine learning. An earlier analysis of approximately 500 of the donors applied high-throughput TCR beta sequencing to assess whether each TCR beta V gene segment acted as functional or pseudogenic. The aim of the study was to test whether cataloging public T cell receptors could identify signatures of past pathogen exposure. Genome-wide SNP genotypes for about 65% of the roughly 670 donors were used in a later genetic analysis, which treated that subset as a discovery cohort. On average, around 240,000 unique TCR beta nucleotide sequences were sequenced per donor among some 420 genotyped donors of the cohort, with roughly 18% of those sequences being non-productive. In a later analysis, previously published TCR beta repertoires from hundreds of donors were re-analyzed and high-resolution HLA genotyping was added so that TCR occurrence patterns could be studied. Alongside the repertoire data, information on donor age, sex, ethnicity and CMV serostatus was compiled. An early release covering roughly 640 HLA-typed donors comprised approximately 300 gigabases of sequencing data and 85 million to 100 million unique TCR sequences. Study-wide conclusions, independent of this receptor: Over 15 rarely observed V segments, including chromosome 9 orphons, were excluded from the earlier analysis of approximately 500 of the donors because counts were too low. A later analysis found that TCR association rates varied across HLA loci, with DRB1 alleles showing the most associated TCRs and HLA-C alleles the fewest. A later analysis found that most CMV-associated TCR beta chains appeared HLA-restricted, with HLA associations seemingly driven largely by CMV exposure. Most TCR sequences were observed very rarely across donors, whereas some public TCRs were present in many individuals. Assigning TCR associations to individual alleles was difficult when HLA alleles, especially DR and DQ, strongly co-occurred. According to a later analysis, parvovirus B19, influenza, CMV and Epstein-Barr virus appeared linked to several top co-occurrence clusters. Broadly in line with IMGT annotations, most TCR beta V segments showed up in productive rearrangements about 87% or about 30% of the time in an earlier analysis of about 500 of the donors. Only TCR beta chains were sequenced in this cohort, and the absence of alpha or paired-chain data limited detectable features. It was suggested by the authors that the approach could potentially be generalized to other disease states and immunological phenotypes. Correlated functional status among segregating V segments might reflect linkage disequilibrium, but an unknown experimental factor could not be ruled out. Presence/absence analyses assumed roughly uniform sequencing depth across donors, an assumption that may not hold. In both the original and validation cohorts, the classifier was reported to diagnose cytomegalovirus status with high specificity and sensitivity. The sequencing pipeline was judged likely to have produced a cluster of highly shared sequence variants as a technical artifact. In a later analysis, HLA-associated TCR beta chains were found to be more clonally expanded and to have lower generation probabilities than equally common non-associated chains. In vitro tests confirmed that a few of the cytomegalovirus-associated TCR beta chains recognize cytomegalovirus antigens. A further reported finding was that TCR beta sequences accurately predicted the HLA-A and HLA-B alleles for most subjects in the first cohort. A later genetic analysis reported fewer N-insertions in productive TCRs among donors in an Asian-associated ancestry cluster than the roughly 700-donor mean. V-gene and J-gene trimming of TCR beta chains was associated with a missense DCLRE1C variant in a later genetic analysis, and the association was replicated in an independent cohort. In a later analysis, 16,951 TCR beta sequences were associated with specific HLA alleles at a false discovery rate of 0.05. In the study, about 150 TCR beta chains were listed as associated with cytomegalovirus. Because HLA typing was missing for some donors at each locus, association tests included only the typed subset. CMV serostatus was the only immune exposure information available for the cohort. Some IMGT-functional V segments, including TRBV6-2 and TRBV6-3, could not be distinguished by the 87-base-pair reads and were therefore excluded.

Comment on this clone: What antigen it recognizes has not been identified. Base qualities are not at hand, and no much larger clone is one base apart.

Library construction relied on the immunoSEQ multiplex PCR assay. The multiplex PCR relied on a mix of 60 forward primers for TCR Vbeta segments and 13 reverse primers for TCR Jbeta segments. The CDR3 region of rearranged TCR beta genes was amplified from genomic DNA by a multiplex PCR assay. The amplified TCR beta libraries were sequenced on the Illumina HiSeq System as 87-base-pair reads. The original pipeline was this. A later analysis tallied tens of millions of unique TCR beta chains across the 600 to 700 repertoires, and about 10 million of those chains were shared by two or more donors. A nearest-neighbor algorithm error-corrected the raw reads and collapsed the reads into unique sequences, merging closely related sequences to remove PCR and sequencing errors. CDR3 sequences were aligned to IMGT reference sequences to assign V, D and J gene segments. For a sequence to be retained, at least a six-nucleotide match to both a V gene segment and a J gene segment was required. A rearrangement was called productive if the CDR3 had no stop codons and remained in frame with V and J, and every other rearrangement was called non-productive. Following IMGT convention, CDR3 was defined as the stretch from the second conserved V-encoded cysteine to the conserved J-encoded phenylalanine. In an earlier analysis of roughly 580 of the donors, sequences lacking an unambiguous match to a single V gene segment were excluded. In an earlier analysis of 450 to 700 of the donors, V segments were called functional above 56.7% productive rearrangements and were called segregating when the between-donor standard deviation exceeded 5%. To diagnose cytomegalovirus status from the catalog of TCR beta chain sequences, a statistical classification framework was built. In a later analysis, V and J genes were assigned by comparing TCR nucleotide sequences against IMGT/GENE-DB human TR gene sequences. In a later analysis, CDR3 sequences and most-parsimonious VDJ recombination scenarios were assigned using the TCRdist pipeline. In a later analysis, each TCR beta chain was defined by its CDR3 amino acid sequence together with its V-gene family, and reads lacking a unique V-gene family were excluded. A later analysis removed roughly 590 highly shared, low-generation-probability nucleotide sequences to deal with suspected cross-contamination and a sequencing artifact. In a later analysis, a clonal expansion index for each public chain was calculated from normalized within-repertoire ranks of inferred template counts. Generation probabilities in a later analysis came from a VDJ recombination model fitted to out-of-frame rearrangements, and those results were checked against IGoR. In a later analysis, hypergeometric tests were used to score TCR-TCR, TCR-HLA and TCR-CMV co-occurrence, with a repertoire-size bias correction applied to TCR pairs. False discovery rates were estimated in a later analysis by permuting HLA or CMV assignments 20 times. In a later analysis, co-occurring TCRs were grouped using DBSCAN, with TCRdist sequence similarity added in when clustering inside HLA-allele-positive subsets. Co-occurrence clustering excluded repertoires with fewer than 30,000 or more than 120,000 public chains, plus five with anomalous nucleotide sharing. TCRdb holds this immuneACCESS table with in-frame rearrangements only. Some clones are missing; in checked studies, unresolved V genes explain under half, and the rest has no known cause. The D gene and trimming were derived from the DNA, and the V and J assignments and clone size from that table. For this sample the table gives about 190,000 clones, of which 74% were detected only once. The ten largest clones add up to 2.5% to 4% of the sample.

The germline V gene sets CDR1 to SGHAT and CDR2 to FQNNGV. The CDR3 starts with the cysteine, ends with the phenylalanine, and has 15 residues. Kept here is only the CDR3 DNA, which spans 45 bases and is read in frame from base 1. In total, roughly 670 healthy bone marrow donors made up the cohort. Cohort members were all nominally healthy when sampled, although unrecorded immune exposures were likely present. The donor was CMV seropositive and belonged to the group of over 250 seropositive cohort members. A peripheral blood sample was provided by each donor, and peripheral blood mononuclear cells were used for TCR beta sequencing. Genomic DNA extraction from the blood cell samples was performed with the Qiagen DNeasy Blood Extraction Kit.

Sequencing was carried out using PBMCs. The receptor chain draws on TRBV11-2 and TRBJ2-5, with 8 central nucleotides matching TRBD2. TRBJ2-7 explains the end of the DNA better; the J call may be wrong. This sequence originates from a woman aged 30 to 39 in good health and CMV-seropositive. The DNA sequence reads TGTGCCAGCAGCTTAGGGCCAGCGGGAGTATACGAGCAGTACTTC. This codes for CASSLGPAGVYEQYF.